This T cell receptor beta chain was captured in a study of blood T cell repertoires in COVID-19. About the study: Samples taken during acute and convalescent COVID-19 were collected in the United States, Italy and Spain. The analysed material was cDNA or gDNA that came from T cells, B-cell-depleted T cells, or PBMCs.

Original analysis: The authors estimated nucleated cell counts from reference gene primer amplification. Sequencing used immunoSEQ multiplex PCR; TCRdb keeps in-frame clones, though not all of them. V, J and clone size are those of that table, while D and trimming were read from the DNA. The sample consists of fewer than 250,000 clones, just over 85% of them appearing once. It was during active infection that Seattle patients were enrolled and then longitudinally followed. The receptor comes from a man aged 45-60 years with COVID-19, enrolled during active disease. The sample comprised peripheral blood.

CDR3 DNA: TGTGCCTGGAGCCACAGGGTGGGGGAGACCCAGTACTTC. Its protein product is CAWSHRVGETQYF. This chain connects TRBV30 to TRBJ2-5; possible D gene TRBD1, 6 bases. Trimming took 3 bases from V and 5 from J, leaving 13 bases between them. The CDR3 is 13 amino acids. Looked up from germline, CDR1 is GTSNPN and CDR2 is SVGIG (reference sequence).